This T cell receptor (beta chain) was sequenced in a study of T cells in Graves' hyperthyroidism and ophthalmopathy (dated by TCRdb to the late 2010s). As for the study more broadly: Peripheral blood was sampled at the time of initial diagnosis, prior to any treatment. To identify TCR V-J signatures that set the groups apart, the researchers used a discovery cohort of 90 to 100 patients, made up of around 42 with Graves' ophthalmopathy and 57 with stable Graves' hyperthyroidism. Prospective prediction of ophthalmopathy was tested in an independent validation cohort consisting of 18 to 20 hyperthyroidism patients and over 15 patients who later progressed to ophthalmopathy. The roughly 90 discovery patients were divided at random into training and test sets in a 7:3 ratio. In addition, the study compared T-cell repertoires in thyroid tissue and in blood from roughly 6 Graves' hyperthyroidism patients. Once sampling was done, hyperthyroidism patients were given methimazole at a starting dose of 30 mg daily, whereas ophthalmopathy patients were given high-dose intravenous methylprednisolone. The paper reports TCR Vbeta CDR3 sequencing of more than 120 peripheral blood samples: under 45 ophthalmopathy, about 75 hyperthyroidism and approximately 17 progressor patients. The full study reports these points: In validation, progression to ophthalmopathy was predicted by the model with 65% to 71% sensitivity and 72.22% specificity, a median of approximately 6.5 months before onset. Sample size was not statistically predetermined, and investigators were not blinded to group allocation. A model built on a 13 V-J signature distinguished ophthalmopathy from stable hyperthyroidism, reaching roughly 88% sensitivity and about 81% specificity in cross-validation and 80%/75% in testing. Blood samples also contained most of the expanded thyroid clonotypes (frequency above 0.001), which suggests that blood repertoires may reflect thyroid immune responses.

This clonotype was observed at least ten times. Which antigen it targets is not known. No base-level quality is on record; no much larger clone is a single base apart. Moderately to severely active disease, a Clinical Activity Score of at least 3, a NOSPECS grade of at least 4, and a duration under 3 months were present in ophthalmopathy patients. Patients with uncontrolled infections, other autoimmune diseases, pregnancy or lactation were excluded. Diagnoses were established on the basis of clinical symptoms, serum thyroxine and TRAb, thyroid ultrasound, and orbital computed tomography. PBMCs were separated from under 12 ml of fresh peripheral blood using Ficoll-Paque density gradient centrifugation. Trizol reagent was used to extract total RNA, and RNA quality was then checked on an Agilent 2100 Bioanalyzer. The CDR3, from cysteine to phenylalanine, totals 14 residues. Only the CDR3 DNA is retained, 42 bases long and in frame from the first base. Per the germline V gene (reference sequence), LGHDT is the CDR1 and YNNKEL is the CDR2. V is pared back by 0 bases and J by 0 bases, with 5 bases lying between the germline termini.

The TCR beta CDR3 regions were amplified from the RNA transcripts. The TCR CDR3 was subjected to a first round of RT-PCR using the HTBI primer set and the Qiagen OneStep RT-PCR kit. The libraries were constructed in a second round of multiplex PCR and then size-selected and purified. Sequencing of the libraries was done on an Illumina HiSeq2000 using paired-end 100 bp reads. From the authors' description of their analysis: Raw data were processed with SOAPnuke, discarding reads with adapters, uncalled bases, mean Phred below 15, or no exact constant-primer or identifier match. COPE v1.2.5 was used to merge high-quality paired reads, and clonotypes were defined as unique nucleotide sequences. MiTCR v1.1 was used to align clonotypes to the IMGT TRBV, TRBD and TRBJ reference segments. Only V-J combinations with frequency above 0.0001, covering about 99% of repertoires, were analysed. The TCS score was defined as F50 (clonal expansion) divided by E x V (chaos), with BLOSUM62-based TCRdist calculated between CDR3 peptides within each V-J. Welch's t-statistics and random forest reduced roughly 500 V-J features to 13, which were used in a naive Bayes classifier (R e1071). The public sequencing data were trimmed at Q25 with fastp and processed into clonotypes with MiXCR by TCRdb, which kept only in-frame beta chains. Every distinct CDR3 protein forms one entry, paired with its most common genes and DNA. TCRdb, not the original authors, processed these V and J calls. The sample table shows 500,000 or so distinct CDR3 sequences, and about 15% are seen once. The ten largest clonotypes hold 15% to 20% of the sample.

Sequencing was carried out using blood. This TCR came from a woman under 30 with Graves' ophthalmopathy. The chain was built from TRBV3-1 and TRBJ1-1; no confident D gene assignment can be made. The CDR3 protein is CASSQDFVNTEAFF. In nucleotide form, the sequence is TGTGCCAGCAGCCAAGATTTTGTGAACACTGAAGCTTTCTTT.